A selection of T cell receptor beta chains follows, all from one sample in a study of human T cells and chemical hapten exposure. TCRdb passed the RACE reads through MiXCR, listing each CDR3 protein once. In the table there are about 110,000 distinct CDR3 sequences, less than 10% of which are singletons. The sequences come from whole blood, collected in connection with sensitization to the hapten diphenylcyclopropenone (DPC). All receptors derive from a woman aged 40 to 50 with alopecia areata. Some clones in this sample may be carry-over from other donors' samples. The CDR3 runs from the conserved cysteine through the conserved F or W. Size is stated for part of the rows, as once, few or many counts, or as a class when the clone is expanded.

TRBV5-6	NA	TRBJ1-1	CASSFGTGQTLNTEAFF
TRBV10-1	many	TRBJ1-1	CASSASLPLRGAFF
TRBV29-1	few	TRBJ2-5	CSVGPSETQYF
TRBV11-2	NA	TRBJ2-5	CASSSTLQGAIIQETQYF
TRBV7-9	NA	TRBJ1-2	CASSFYGASASNYHGYTF
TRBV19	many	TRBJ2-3	CASSGQSTQYF
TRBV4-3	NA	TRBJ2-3	CASSQDGAGEADTQYF
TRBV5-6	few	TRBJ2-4	CASSFPRDRAGTPGPTYYGRHF
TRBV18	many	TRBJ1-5	CASSPTGGGNQPQHF
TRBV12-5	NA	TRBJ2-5	CASGLSPLAGQETQYF
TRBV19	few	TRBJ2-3	CASSPGLAGVDTQYF
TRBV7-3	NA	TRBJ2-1	CASSLRLAGANEQFF
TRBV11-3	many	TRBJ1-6	CASSLDNNPVSPLHF
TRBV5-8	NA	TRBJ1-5	CASSLFGSNQPQHF
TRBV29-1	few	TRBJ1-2	CSVRQNYGYTF
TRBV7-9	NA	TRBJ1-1	CASRETAPEAFF
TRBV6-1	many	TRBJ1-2	CASTEPGPSYYGYTF
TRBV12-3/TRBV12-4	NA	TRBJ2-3	CASTQRGPDTQYF
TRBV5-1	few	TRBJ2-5	CASSLVALAGGETQYF
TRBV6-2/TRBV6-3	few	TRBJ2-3	CASSYSDSDTQYF
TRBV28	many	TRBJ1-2	CASSFRENGYGYTF
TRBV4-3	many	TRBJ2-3	CASSTLAGGTDTQYF
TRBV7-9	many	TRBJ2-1	CASSHPSSPDSYNEQFF
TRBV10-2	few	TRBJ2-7	CASSELLTPYEQYF
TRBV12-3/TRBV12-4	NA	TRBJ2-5	CASRDWEKETQYF
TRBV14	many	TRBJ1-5	CARDGFWPGDQPQHF
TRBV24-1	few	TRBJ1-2	CATSDTDRGDGYTF
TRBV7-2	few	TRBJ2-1	CASKSGDSYNEQFF
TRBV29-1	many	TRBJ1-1	CSVARDSLNTEAFF
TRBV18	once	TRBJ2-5	CASSTSRRNGETQYF
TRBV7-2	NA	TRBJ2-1	CAAGTATYNEQFF
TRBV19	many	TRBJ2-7	CASSPWTGDPYEQYF
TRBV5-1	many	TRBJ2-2	CASSSLAGMNTGELFF
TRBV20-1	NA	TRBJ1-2	CSATGTGSRFGWDGYTF
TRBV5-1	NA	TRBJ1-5	CASSLGVTGDQPQHF
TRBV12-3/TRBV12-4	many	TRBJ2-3	CASSIRQGSSTDTQYF
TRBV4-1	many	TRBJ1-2	CASSQQGSYGYTF
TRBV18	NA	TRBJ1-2	CASSPERVPDYGYTF
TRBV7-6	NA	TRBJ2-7	CASSLAGAGGTYEQYF
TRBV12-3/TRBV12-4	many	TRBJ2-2	CASSRDTPTGELFF
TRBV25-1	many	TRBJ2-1	CASMDPRAANEQFF
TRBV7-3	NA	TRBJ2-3	CASSLGTGWDTQYF
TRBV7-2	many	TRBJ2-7	CASSRGGGYEQYF
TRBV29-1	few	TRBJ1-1	CSVGSGGNTEAFF
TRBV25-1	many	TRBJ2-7	CASRGTGIYEQYF
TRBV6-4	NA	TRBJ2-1	CVTSLLAGSSEQFF
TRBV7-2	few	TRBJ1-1	CASSPPPGQNTEAFF
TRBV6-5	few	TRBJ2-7	CASTFNPGQDAYEQYF
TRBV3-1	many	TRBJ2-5	CASSQDPETQYF
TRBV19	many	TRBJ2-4	CASNSGERLAKNIQYF
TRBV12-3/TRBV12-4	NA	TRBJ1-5	CASRDSYNQPQHF
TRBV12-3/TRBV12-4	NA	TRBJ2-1	CASSSTGTSGGDEQFF